The clone carrying this TCR beta chain was seen more than once but under ten times. Per germline, CDR1 MNHEY and CDR2 SMNVEV (reference sequence). V was trimmed by 5 bases and J by 6 bases, leaving 17 bases between them. The CDR3 spans 14 residues. The sample comes from a study of blood T cells in healthy people across ages. PCR was performed a second time for about 7 to 12 cycles using a sample-barcoded 5' primer and a J-beta primer mix. TCRdb fed the 5' RACE reads into MiXCR, producing one record per CDR3 protein. Of about 640,000 distinct CDR3 sequences listed, roughly 50% are singletons. The sequenced sample consisted of blood. The clonotype was recovered from a man aged 55 to 69 in good health. V is TRBV27 and J is TRBJ2-7, with D unresolved. Written as DNA, the CDR3 is TGTGCCAGCAGTCCCGGACCCGGGTTATTCGAGCAGTACTTC. Amino acid sequence: CASSPGPGLFEQYF.